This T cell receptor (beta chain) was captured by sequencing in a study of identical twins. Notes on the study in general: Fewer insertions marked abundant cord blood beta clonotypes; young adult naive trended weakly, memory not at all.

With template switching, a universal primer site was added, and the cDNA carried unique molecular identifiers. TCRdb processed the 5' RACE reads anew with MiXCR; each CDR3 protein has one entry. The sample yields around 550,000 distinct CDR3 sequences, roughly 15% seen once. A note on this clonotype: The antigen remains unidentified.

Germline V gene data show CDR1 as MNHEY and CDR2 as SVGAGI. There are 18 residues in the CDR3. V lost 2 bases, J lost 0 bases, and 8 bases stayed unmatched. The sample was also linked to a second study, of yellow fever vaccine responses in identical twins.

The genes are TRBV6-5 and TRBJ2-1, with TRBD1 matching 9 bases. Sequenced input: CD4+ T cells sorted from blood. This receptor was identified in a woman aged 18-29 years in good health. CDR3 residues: CASSYNPTGGSSYNEQFF. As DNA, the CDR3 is TGTGCCAGCAGTTACAATCCTACAGGGGGCAGCTCCTACAATGAGCAGTTCTTC.